The sequence of this T cell receptor beta chain was determined in a study of CD8 T cells in Susac syndrome. Random hexamers primed reverse transcription of about 0.45 to 1 ug RNA. Multiplex PCR with immunoSEQ amplified the TCR beta CDR3 across 54 Vbeta and 13 Jbeta. TCRdb called the immunoSEQ multiplex PCR reads again in MiXCR, with one record for every CDR3 protein. Among under 200,000 distinct CDR3 sequences listed, approximately 95% were seen once. Of note for this clonotype: Its target is unknown.

The germline V and J ends were trimmed by 7 bases and 5 bases, with 23 bases remaining between them. The V gene's germline CDR1 is SNHLY and CDR2 FYNNEI. CDR3 length equals 16 residues. General study points: Only a relatively small number of individuals were included in the TCR sequencing and HLA analysis.

Material for sequencing was CD8+ T cells from PBMCs. The gene calls are TRBV2 and TRBJ2-5; unclear D gene. This TCR derives from a human donor with multiple sclerosis. CDR3 DNA sequence: TGTGCCAGCACTACCTTGAAGGGCCCCCGGCGGGAGACCCAGTACTTC. Amino acids: CASTTLKGPRRETQYF.